A single sample gave rise to the 12 T cell receptor beta chains below, sequenced in a study of CD8+ T cells in alopecia areata. Sequencing templates came from extracted RNA that was reverse transcribed into cDNA. Profiled with immunoSEQ multiplex PCR; TCRdb holds only in-frame clones, not every one. The repertoire holds just over 150,000 clones, with roughly 65% as singletons. Described treatment: oral pan-JAK inhibitor, 5-10 mg twice daily. The material sequenced was CD4+ T cells sorted from blood, taken at week 4, from a patient treated with tofacitinib. Receptors originate from a human donor with alopecia areata.

V and J are TRBV2 and TRBJ2-7; 8 positions match TRBD1. The CDR3 extends over 14 amino acids. CDR1 is SNHLY and CDR2 is FYNNEI in the germline V gene. The ends lost 7 bases at V and 3 bases at J; junction bases unmatched: 8. CDR3 loop: CASTLGQGNYEQYF. Here the CDR3 DNA reads TGTGCCAGCACCCTCGGACAGGGAAACTACGAGCAGTACTTC.

The chain carries TRBV29-1 and TRBJ2-5; D is perhaps TRBD2 (5 bases). V lost 4 bases and J 4 bases, leaving 10 bases between the germline ends. The V gene's germline CDR1 is SQVTM and CDR2 ANQGSEA. The CDR3 has 12 residues. The CDR3 spells CSVGSEGETQYF. DNA for the CDR3: TGCAGCGTTGGGTCCGAGGGAGAGACCCAGTACTTC.

The chain joins TRBV29-1 to TRBJ2-5; D is perhaps TRBD1 or TRBD2 (7 bases each). The germline CDR1 and CDR2 sequences are SQVTM and ANQGSEA. Trimming stripped 7 bases from V and 2 bases from J, with 11 bases between. This CDR3 comprises 12 residues. This CDR3 reads CSGEGQQETQYF. For the CDR3, the DNA is TGCAGCGGGGAGGGACAGCAAGAGACCCAGTACTTC.

This rearrangement joins TRBV2 to TRBJ1-5; 10 bases align to TRBD1. Germline CDR1 reads SNHLY; CDR2 reads FYNNEI. The CDR3 is 14 amino acids. V shed 4 bases, J shed 6 bases, and the junction held 3 bases outside the gene matches. CDR3 sequence: CASSATGGTQPQHF. In nucleotides, the CDR3 is TGTGCCAGCAGTGCGACAGGGGGCACTCAGCCCCAGCATTTT.

This clone came up a few times. This chain uses TRBV6-5 with TRBJ2-1; 13 positions agree with TRBD2. CDR1 and CDR2 (germline): MNHEY, SVGAGI. The J segment lost 7 bases and the V segment lost 6 bases, leaving 6 bases of the junction unmatched. The CDR3 is 15 residues long. CDR3 in amino acids: CASRRGLAGKNEQFF. The CDR3 bases are TGTGCCAGCAGGAGGGGACTAGCGGGGAAAAATGAGCAGTTCTTC.

The V call is TRBV20-1, the J call TRBJ2-7, with 10 bases matching TRBD1. Looked up from germline, CDR1 is DFQATT and CDR2 is SNEGSKA (reference sequence). This CDR3 comprises 11 residues. V shed 5 bases, J shed 5 bases, and the junction held 0 bases outside the gene matches. This CDR3 is CSAGTGDEQYF. The CDR3 nucleotides are TGCAGTGCTGGGACAGGGGACGAGCAGTACTTC.

The chain has TRBV30 and TRBJ1-5; D is unresolved. V gave up 2 bases and J gave up 3 bases, with 14 bases separating them. Germline CDR1 is GTSNPN and CDR2 is SVGIG (reference sequence). The CDR3 has 15 residues. CDR3 DNA sequence: TGTGCCTGGAGTCGGGCCAGGTTATCCAATCAGCCCCAGCATTTT. Its protein product is CAWSRARLSNQPQHF.

The chain links TRBV6-5 to TRBJ1-1, with a tentative D call TRBD1 (6 bases). There are 14 residues in the CDR3. From germline, CDR1 is MNHEY and CDR2 SVGAGI. The V gene lost 6 bases and the J gene lost 0 bases, with 11 bases spanning the gap. CDR3 DNA: TGTGCCAGCAGATCAACAGGGCTGAACACTGAAGCTTTCTTT. Encoded protein: CASRSTGLNTEAFF.

Comment on this clone: The identical CDR3 is also encoded by other nucleotide sequences in the sample. The genes are TRBV30 and TRBJ2-5; D remains unclear. The CDR3 is made up of 11 amino acids. V was trimmed by 1 base and J by 4 bases, leaving 4 bases between them. Germline values: CDR1 GTSNPN, CDR2 SVGIG (reference sequence). CDR3 nucleotide sequence: TGTGCCTGGAGTGATTTAGAGACCCAGTACTTC. Amino acid sequence: CAWSDLETQYF.

In its sample, this clone was seen a few times. As DNA, the CDR3 is TGTGCCAGTATGAGAGTCAGGGGGCACACTGAAGCTTTCTTT. This translates into CASMRVRGHTEAFF. V and J are TRBV19 and TRBJ1-1; 8 nucleotides line up with TRBD1. V was pared by 7 bases and J by 3 bases, with 7 bases of the junction left unmatched. This CDR3 comprises 14 residues. The germline gives CDR1 LNHDA, CDR2 SQIVND (reference sequence).

This CDR3 is CASSLGGGTSPLHF. The CDR3 region has the DNA TGTGCCAGCAGCTTAGGTGGAGGGACTTCACCCCTCCACTTT. This sequence joins TRBV7-3 and TRBJ1-6; tentatively, D is TRBD1 (5 bases). Germline CDR1 reads SGHTA; CDR2 reads FQGTGA. The CDR3 runs to 14 residues. Trimming shortened V by 2 bases and J by 9 bases, and 11 bases separated the two germline ends.

The chain has TRBV29-1 and TRBJ1-2; TRBD1 aligns across 8 bases. The CDR3 consists of 13 residues. Looked up from germline, CDR1 is SQVTM and CDR2 is ANQGSEA. The V and J ends lost 6 bases and 4 bases, in that order; junction bases with no gene match: 7. The CDR3: CSVAGGLGYGYTF. The DNA of the CDR3 is TGCAGCGTCGCAGGGGGCTTGGGCTATGGCTACACCTTC. Combining the CDR3 with reference TRBV29-1 and TRBJ1-2 gives the whole variable domain SAVISQKPSRDICQRGTSLTIQCQVDSQVTMMFWYRQQPGQSLTLIATANQGSEATYESGFVIDKFPISRPNLTFSTLTVSNMSPEDSSIYLCSVAGGLGYGYTFGSGTRLTVV.